This record concerns one T cell receptor beta chain sequence. The antigen is not known. The sample comes from a study of cytomegalovirus exposure and HLA in healthy donors. Findings and caveats of the study: Productive status was seen about 90% or about 30% of the time for most TCR beta V segments in an earlier analysis.

Use of 60 Vbeta and 13 Jbeta primers characterized the PCR. Libraries were prepared by immunoSEQ multiplex PCR; TCRdb keeps only in-frame clonotypes and omits some of them. The sample totals around 140,000 clones. The CDR3 spans 15 residues. Looked up from germline, CDR1 is MGHRA and CDR2 is YSYEKL. Trimming cost V 3 bases and J 4 bases; bases outside gene matches: 7. The receptor comes from a young man in good health and CMV-seronegative. Sequenced: PBMCs. This chain connects TRBV4-1 to TRBJ1-2; 8 nucleotides align to TRBD1. Written as DNA, the CDR3 is TGCGCCAGCAGCCACCTCGACAGGGGTTCCTATGGCTACACCTTC. Translation: CASSHLDRGSYGYTF.